This TCR beta chain was captured by sequencing in a study of T cell repertoires in cytomegalovirus infection. Overall study: Newly reported HLA-C-restricted and thoroughly characterized HLA-B-restricted CMV epitopes were employed. Study findings and constraints: HLA-C-restricted CMV-specific TCR beta clonotypes prevailed in the ex vivo response.

Details on this clonotype: Antigen: not known.

TCRdb re-called the reads through MiXCR, storing one row per CDR3 protein. The sample has roughly 160,000 distinct CDR3 sequences; about a fifth are singletons. Per the germline V gene, CDR1 is SGHTA and CDR2 is FQGNSA. The CDR3 loop spans 16 amino acids. V dropped 0 bases and J dropped 2; count of bases not matched to a gene: 5. The chain links TRBV7-2 to TRBJ2-5; the match to TRBD1 covers 8 bases. This specimen consisted of CD8+ T cells from cultured PBMCs, obtained from culture after CMV antigen stimulation. The receptor comes from a human donor in good health (CMV status not recorded). Some clones in this sample may be carry-over from other donors' samples. CDR3 DNA: TGTGCCAGCAGCTTAGCCGGGACAGGAAATCAAGAGACCCAGTACTTC. This sequence encodes CASSLAGTGNQETQYF.